The 15 T cell receptor beta chains reported below all come from one sample, sequenced in a study of a mutant IDH1 vaccine in newly diagnosed glioma. Indicated time point: baseline, week 1 (first vaccination visit). Treatment specified: pre-vaccination baseline after standard-of-care therapy. Profiling relied on immunoSEQ multiplex PCR, and the TCRdb table lists in-frame clones only, not all of them. Counted here are about 88,000 clones, over 75% occurring once; the ten biggest clones make up about 5.6%. Here the sequenced sample was PBMCs, taken from a glioma patient treated with radiotherapy, temozolomide or both. Receptors originate from a man in his forties or fifties with glioma. Some clones in this sample may be carry-over from other donors' samples.

The V and J genes are TRBV5-1 and TRBJ2-7, with 8 nucleotides matching TRBD1. V shed 4 bases, J shed 2 bases, and the junction held 11 bases outside the gene matches. This CDR3 is built from 16 residues. The germline V gene encodes CDR1 SGHRS and CDR2 YFSETQ. The CDR3 sequence is CASSPEGGTGAYEQYF. CDR3 in DNA: TGCGCCAGCAGCCCGGAGGGCGGGACAGGAGCCTACGAGCAGTACTTC.

The chain links TRBV7-9 to TRBJ2-7, with D possibly TRBD1 on 5 matching bases. The CDR3 has 17 residues. V was clipped by 3 bases and J by 1 base, with 19 bases between them. Per the germline V gene, CDR1 is SEHNR and CDR2 is FQNEAQ (reference sequence). CDR3 bases: TGTGCCAGCAGCTTTAGTTCCCATAGGGGTACTTCCTACGAGCAGTACTTC. Its translation is CASSFSSHRGTSYEQYF.

The chain has TRBV19 and TRBJ1-5; 7 nucleotides match TRBD1. This CDR3 region has 16 residues. CDR1 is LNHDA and CDR2 is SQIVND in the germline V gene (reference sequence). Trimming took 5 bases from V and 2 from J; bases not matched to a gene: 9. CDR3 sequence: CASSFSTGTGNQPQHF. DNA for the CDR3: TGTGCCAGTAGTTTCTCGACAGGGACGGGCAATCAGCCCCAGCATTTT.

The V gene is TRBV30, the J gene TRBJ1-2, with D possibly being TRBD1 (5 bases). Germline CDR1 GTSNPN, CDR2 SVGIG (reference sequence). The CDR3 length is 15 residues. The ends were cut back, 4 bases at V and 2 bases at J, with 17 bases in the middle. CDR3 DNA: TGTGCCTGGAACTCGGAGGGGAGAGGGAACTATGGCTACACCTTC. Protein sequence: CAWNSEGRGNYGYTF.

The table lists this clone with a count of one. V and J are TRBV1 and TRBJ2-7; the table calls TRBD2, which could not be checked here. TRBV1 counts as a pseudogene. The CDR3 is 20 amino acids. CDR3 residues: CTSSQEEWTSGGAFPLEQYF. CDR3 nucleotides: TGCACCAGCAGCCAAGAAGAATGGACTAGCGGGGGGGCCTTTCCTCTCGAGCAGTACTTC.

The V call is TRBV6-1, the J call TRBJ2-3; 7 bases match TRBD2. Trimming cost V 1 base and J 2 bases; bases outside gene matches: 6. CDR1 is MNHNS, CDR2 SASEGT, per germline. The CDR3 runs to 16 residues. The CDR3 is CASSEGAGVNTDTQYF. The DNA for the CDR3 is TGTGCCAGCAGTGAAGGGGCGGGGGTTAACACAGATACGCAGTATTTT.

V usage is TRBV1 and J usage is TRBJ1-5. TRBV1 is an annotated pseudogene. The CDR3 runs 19 residues. CDR3 DNA: TGCACCAGCAGCCAAGGGTCAAAACGGGTTTCGTTCCTCAATCAGCCCCAGCATTTT. Its translation: CTSSQGSKRVSFLNQPQHF.

J is TRBJ2-1 and V is TRBV4-1, with 7 nucleotides matching TRBD2. The germline CDR1 and CDR2 sequences are MGHRA and YSYEKL. V shed 0 bases, J shed 10 bases, and the junction held 12 bases outside the gene matches. The CDR3 contains 16 residues. The CDR3 DNA reads TGCGCCAGCAGCCAAGATATCCCGAAGATAGCGGGCGAGCAGTTCTTC. This sequence encodes CASSQDIPKIAGEQFF.

The chain combines TRBV6-5 with TRBJ1-6; D is undetermined. V gave up 6 bases and J gave up 7 bases, with 13 bases separating them. Germline assignment: CDR1 MNHEY and CDR2 SVGAGI. The CDR3 is 14 residues long. The CDR3 DNA follows: TGTGCCAGCAGCCCGAAGGGTGGAAATTCACCCCTCCACTTT. Its translation is CASSPKGGNSPLHF.

The chain carries TRBV2 and TRBJ2-1; tentative D call: TRBD1 (5 bases). Germline CDR1 and CDR2: SNHLY and FYNNEI. With 6 bases removed from V and 5 bases from J, the gap between germline ends came to 17 bases. The CDR3 has 15 residues. For the CDR3, the DNA is TGTGCCAGCAGAAATATCAGGGAATTTCACAATGAGCAGTTCTTC. This encodes CASRNIREFHNEQFF.

Of note for this clone: Other DNA sequences within the sample encode an identical CDR3. V gene TRBV6-5 combines with J gene TRBJ1-1; D is possibly TRBD1 (5 bases). CDR1 is MNHEY, CDR2 SVGAGI, per germline. The V and J ends lost 5 bases and 1 base respectively, with 8 bases between them. The CDR3 is 13 residues long. As DNA, the CDR3 is TGTGCCAGCAGTCTGACAGAGAACACTGAAGCTTTCTTT. It is translated as CASSLTENTEAFF.

This chain joins TRBV18 and TRBJ2-7; no firm D call. The V end lost 3 bases, the J end lost 6 bases, and 12 bases lay between the germline ends. The CDR3 runs to 13 residues. Germline loops: CDR1 KGHSH, CDR2 LQKENI. CDR3 nucleotide sequence: TGTGCCAGCTCACCCTCGGCTGCCTCCGAGCAGTACTTC. This encodes CASSPSAASEQYF. Full variable domain (missing parts from reference TRBV18 and TRBJ2-7): NAGVMQNPRHLVRRRGQEARLRCSPMKGHSHVYWYRQLPEEGLKFMVYLQKENIIDESGMPKERFSAEFPKEGPSILRIQQVVRGDSAAYFCASSPSAASEQYFGPGTRLTVT.

This clone qualifies as medium-sized. The V gene is TRBV5-5, the J gene TRBJ2-4, with no clear D. Germline assignment: CDR1 SGHKS and CDR2 YYEKEE (reference sequence). CDR3 length: 15 amino acids. V was clipped by 1 base and J by 7 bases, with 15 bases between them. The CDR3, as DNA: TGTGCCAGCAGCTTGCTCGGTGGCAGTTTGAACATTCAGTACTTC. This codes for CASSLLGGSLNIQYF.

The V and J genes are TRBV5-4 and TRBJ1-5, with 9 bases fitting TRBD1. The CDR3 extends over 16 amino acids. The trim removed 1 base at V and 4 bases at J, leaving 6 bases unmatched. CDR1 SGHNT and CDR2 YYREEE come from the germline V gene (reference sequence). The CDR3 region is CASSLRTGAGNQPQHF. Here the CDR3 DNA reads TGTGCCAGCAGCTTGAGGACAGGGGCCGGGAATCAGCCCCAGCATTTT. The full variable domain, completed using reference TRBV5-4 and TRBJ1-5, is ETGVTQSPTHLIKTRGQQVTLRCSSQSGHNTVSWYQQALGQGPQFIFQYYREEENGRGNFPPRFSGLQFPNYSSELNVNALELDDSALYLCASSLRTGAGNQPQHFGDGTRLSIL.

The chain couples TRBV15 to TRBJ1-1; D not certain. CDR1 and CDR2 from the germline V gene are LNHNV and YYDKDF (reference sequence). The CDR3 runs 14 residues. V lost 5 bases, J lost 5 bases, and 15 bases lay in between. CDR3 nucleotides: TGTGCCACCAGCGGTGGGGTCGAAGGGACTGAAGCTTTCTTT. Amino acids: CATSGGVEGTEAFF.